This is a list of T cell receptor beta chains from one sample in a study of technical replicates of blood from a few donors. Profiling relied on immunoSEQ multiplex PCR, and the TCRdb table lists in-frame clones only, not all of them. The table records roughly 68,000 clones, approximately 97% of them present only once. The sample consisted of T cells isolated from PBMCs. These TCRs come from a human donor in good health. Both conserved end residues are part of each CDR3. A D gene is named only where the DNA matches it firmly. Only part of the rows carry a size: once, few, many, or a class if the clone is expanded.

cdr3_aa cdr3_nt v_call clone_size j_call d_call
CASSDKTGRGEKLFF TGTGCCAGTAGTGATAAGACAGGGCGAGGTGAAAAACTGTTTTTT TRBV19 NA TRBJ1-4 TRBD1
CASSAGDEQYF TGTGCCAGCAGTGCGGGAGACGAGCAGTACTTC TRBV28 once TRBJ2-7 TRBD2
CAIWQGGFTEAFF TGTGCCATCTGGCAGGGAGGTTTCACTGAAGCTTTCTTT TRBV10-3 NA TRBJ1-1 NA
CASSVASGDSYEQYF TGTGCCAGCAGCGTAGCATCGGGGGATTCCTACGAGCAGTACTTC TRBV9 once TRBJ2-7 NA
CASSYSGAGGYTF TGTGCCAGCAGTTACTCGGGGGCTGGCGGCTACACCTTC TRBV6-5 NA TRBJ1-2 NA
CASSLWRDSDTEAFF TGTGCCAGCAGCTTATGGAGGGACTCAGACACTGAAGCTTTCTTT TRBV7-9 NA TRBJ1-1 NA
CASSPRTSGSYNEQFF TGTGCCAGCAGCCCTCGGACTAGCGGATCGTACAATGAGCAGTTCTTC TRBV11-3 NA TRBJ2-1 TRBD2
CASSQNRERRHEQYF TGTGCCAGCAGCCAAAACAGGGAGAGAAGGCACGAGCAGTACTTC TRBV7-2 NA TRBJ2-7 NA
CASSEPLTDTQYF TGTGCCAGCAGTGAACCCCTCACAGATACGCAGTATTTT TRBV25-1 NA TRBJ2-3 NA
CASSSGLWTGTDTQYF TGTGCCAGTAGTTCGGGGTTATGGACTGGGACAGATACGCAGTATTTT TRBV19 NA TRBJ2-3 NA
CASSSTTAGISGNTIYF TGTGCCAGCAGCTCAACCACTGCAGGAATCTCTGGAAACACCATATATTTT TRBV9 NA TRBJ1-3 NA
CARLKAPIAGRWNEQFF TGCGCCAGACTCAAGGCCCCAATAGCGGGACGGTGGAATGAGCAGTTCTTC TRBV5-1 NA TRBJ2-1 TRBD2
CASSLGLAGVDEQFF TGTGCCAGTAGTTTGGGACTAGCGGGAGTCGATGAGCAGTTCTTC TRBV19 NA TRBJ2-1 TRBD2
CASSYEKREADVNEQFF TGTGCCAGCAGCTACGAAAAGCGGGAGGCCGACGTAAATGAGCAGTTCTTC TRBV7-8 NA TRBJ2-1 TRBD2
CASSLEGRSRGYTF TGTGCCAGCAGCTTAGAAGGGAGGTCTCGGGGCTACACCTTC TRBV7-2 NA TRBJ1-2 NA
CASSLADRASYEQYF TGTGCCAGCAGCTTAGCGGACAGGGCCTCCTACGAGCAGTACTTC TRBV7-2 NA TRBJ2-7 TRBD1
CASSDGSGSEQFF TGTGCCAGCAGTGATGGTAGCGGGAGTGAGCAGTTCTTC TRBV2 NA TRBJ2-1 TRBD2
CASSLVFRAGIKTQYF TGTGCCAGCAGTTTAGTTTTTCGGGCAGGGATTAAGACCCAGTACTTC TRBV27 NA TRBJ2-5 NA
CAIGVTYGEQYF TGTGCCATAGGGGTAACCTATGGCGAGCAGTACTTC TRBV7-8 NA TRBJ2-7 NA
CASSFKRFSSYEQYF TGTGCCAGCAGTTTTAAGCGGTTCAGCTCCTACGAGCAGTACTTC TRBV28 NA TRBJ2-7 NA
CASRGAQGGELFF TGTGCCAGCAGGGGGGCGCAGGGCGGGGAGCTGTTTTTT TRBV9 NA TRBJ2-2 NA